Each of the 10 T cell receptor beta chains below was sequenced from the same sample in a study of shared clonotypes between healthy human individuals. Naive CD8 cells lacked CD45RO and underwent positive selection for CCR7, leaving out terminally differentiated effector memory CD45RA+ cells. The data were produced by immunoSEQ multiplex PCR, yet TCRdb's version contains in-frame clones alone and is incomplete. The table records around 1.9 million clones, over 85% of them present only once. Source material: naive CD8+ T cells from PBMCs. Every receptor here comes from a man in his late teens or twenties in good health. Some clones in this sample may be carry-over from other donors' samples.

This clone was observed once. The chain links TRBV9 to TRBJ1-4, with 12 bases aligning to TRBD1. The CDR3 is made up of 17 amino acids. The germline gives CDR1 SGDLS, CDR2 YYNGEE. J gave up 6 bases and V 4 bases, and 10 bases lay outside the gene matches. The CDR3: CASSPRAGDRGHEKLFF. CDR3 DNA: TGTGCCAGCAGCCCCAGGGCGGGGGACAGGGGGCATGAAAAACTGTTTTTT.

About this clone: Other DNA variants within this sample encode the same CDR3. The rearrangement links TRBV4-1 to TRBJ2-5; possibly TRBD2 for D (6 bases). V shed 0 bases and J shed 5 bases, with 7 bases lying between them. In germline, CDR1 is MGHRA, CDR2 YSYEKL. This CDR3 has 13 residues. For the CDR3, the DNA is TGCGCCAGCAGCCAAGATCGGGAGGAGACCCAGTACTTC. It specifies CASSQDREETQYF.

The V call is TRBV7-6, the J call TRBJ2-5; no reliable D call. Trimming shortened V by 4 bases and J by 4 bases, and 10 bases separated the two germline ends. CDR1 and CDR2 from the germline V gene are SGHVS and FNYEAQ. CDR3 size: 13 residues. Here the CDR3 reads CASSYRVIETQYF. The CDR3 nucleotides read TGTGCCAGCAGCTACCGGGTCATAGAGACCCAGTACTTC.

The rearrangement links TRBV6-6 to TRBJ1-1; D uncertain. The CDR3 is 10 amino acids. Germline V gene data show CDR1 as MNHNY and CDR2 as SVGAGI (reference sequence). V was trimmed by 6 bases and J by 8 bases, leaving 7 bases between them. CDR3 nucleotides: TGTGCCAGCAGCGGAACGGAAGCTTTCTTT. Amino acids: CASSGTEAFF.

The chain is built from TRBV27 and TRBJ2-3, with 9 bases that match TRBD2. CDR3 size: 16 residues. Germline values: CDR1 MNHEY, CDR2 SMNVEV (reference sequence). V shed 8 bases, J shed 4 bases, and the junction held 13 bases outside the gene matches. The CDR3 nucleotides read TGTGCCAGCGCCCACGTCTGGATAGCGGGAGCAGATACGCAGTATTTT. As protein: CASAHVWIAGADTQYF.

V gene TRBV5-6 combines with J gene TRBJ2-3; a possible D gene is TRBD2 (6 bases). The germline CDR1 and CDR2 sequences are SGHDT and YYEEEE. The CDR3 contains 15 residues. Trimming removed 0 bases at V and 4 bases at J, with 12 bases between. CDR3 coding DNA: TGTGCCAGCAGCTTGGAACGGGGCGGGGCAGATACGCAGTATTTT. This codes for CASSLERGGADTQYF.

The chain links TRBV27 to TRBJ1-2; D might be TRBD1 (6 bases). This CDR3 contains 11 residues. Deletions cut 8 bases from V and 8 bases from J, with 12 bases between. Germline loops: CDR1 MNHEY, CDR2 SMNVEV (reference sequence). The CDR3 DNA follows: TGTGCCAGCGGGGGCGGCGGGGGCTACACCTTC. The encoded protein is CASGGGGGYTF.

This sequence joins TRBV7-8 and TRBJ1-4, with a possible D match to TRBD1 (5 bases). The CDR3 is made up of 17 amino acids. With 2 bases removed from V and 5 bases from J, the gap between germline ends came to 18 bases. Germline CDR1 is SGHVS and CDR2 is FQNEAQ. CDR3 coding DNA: TGTGCCAGCAGCTTATACAGACAGCGCCTATCCAATGAAAAACTGTTTTTT. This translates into CASSLYRQRLSNEKLFF. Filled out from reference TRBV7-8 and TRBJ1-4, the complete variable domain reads GAGVSQSPRYKVAKRGQDVALRCDPISGHVSLFWYQQALGQGPEFLTYFQNEAQLDKSGLPSDRFFAERPEGSVSTLKIQRTQQEDSAVYLCASSLYRQRLSNEKLFFGSGTQLSVL.

The CDR3 nucleotides are TGTGCCAGCAGTTTATCTCCCGCTGACGCCGAGCAGTTCTTC. Encoded protein: CASSLSPADAEQFF. The rearrangement joins TRBV28 to TRBJ2-1; D call uncertain. The V and J ends lost 1 base and 10 bases respectively, with 14 bases between them. The CDR3 loop spans 14 amino acids. The germline V gene encodes CDR1 MDHEN and CDR2 SYDVKM.

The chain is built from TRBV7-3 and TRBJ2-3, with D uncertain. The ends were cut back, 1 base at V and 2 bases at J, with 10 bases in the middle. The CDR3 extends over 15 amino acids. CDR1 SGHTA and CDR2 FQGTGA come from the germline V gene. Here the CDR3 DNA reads TGTGCCAGCAGCTTAAGTGGCAGGACCACAGATACGCAGTATTTT. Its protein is CASSLSGRTTDTQYF.